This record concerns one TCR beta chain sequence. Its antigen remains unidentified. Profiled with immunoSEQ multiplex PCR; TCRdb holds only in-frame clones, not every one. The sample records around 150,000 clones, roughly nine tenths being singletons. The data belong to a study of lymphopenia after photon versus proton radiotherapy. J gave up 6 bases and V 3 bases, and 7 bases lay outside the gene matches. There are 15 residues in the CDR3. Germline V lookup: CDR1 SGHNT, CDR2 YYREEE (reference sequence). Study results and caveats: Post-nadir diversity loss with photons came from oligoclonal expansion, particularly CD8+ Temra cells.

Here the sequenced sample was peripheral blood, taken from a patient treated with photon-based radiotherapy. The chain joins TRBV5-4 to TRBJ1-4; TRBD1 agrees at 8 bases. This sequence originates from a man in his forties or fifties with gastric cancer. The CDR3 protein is CASSSGQGVDEKLFF. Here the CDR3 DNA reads TGTGCCAGCAGCTCTGGACAGGGAGTTGATGAAAAACTGTTTTTT.